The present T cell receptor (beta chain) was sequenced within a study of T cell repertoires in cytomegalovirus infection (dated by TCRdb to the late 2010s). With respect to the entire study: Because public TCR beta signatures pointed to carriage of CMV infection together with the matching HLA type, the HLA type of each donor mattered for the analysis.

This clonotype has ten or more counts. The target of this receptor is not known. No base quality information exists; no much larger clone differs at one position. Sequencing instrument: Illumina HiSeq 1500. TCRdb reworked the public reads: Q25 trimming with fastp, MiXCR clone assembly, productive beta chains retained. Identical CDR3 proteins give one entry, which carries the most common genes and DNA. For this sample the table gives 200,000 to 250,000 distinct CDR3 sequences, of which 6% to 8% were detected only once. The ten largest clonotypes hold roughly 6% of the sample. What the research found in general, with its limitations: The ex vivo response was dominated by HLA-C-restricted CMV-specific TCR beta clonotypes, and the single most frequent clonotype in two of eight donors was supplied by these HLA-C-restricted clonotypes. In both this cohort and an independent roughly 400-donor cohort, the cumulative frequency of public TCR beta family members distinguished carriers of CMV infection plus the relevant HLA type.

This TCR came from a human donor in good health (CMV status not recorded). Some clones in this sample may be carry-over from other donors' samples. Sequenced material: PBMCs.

In nucleotides, the sequence is TGTGCCAGCAGCCCGGGGGTATACTACGAGCAGTACTTC. Translated, it gives CASSPGVYYEQYF. This receptor chain uses TRBV7-9 and TRBJ2-7, and the D gene may be TRBD2, 6 bases matching. The CDR3 holds 13 amino acids from the cysteine to the phenylalanine. The kept DNA is CDR3 alone, 39 bases in frame from the first base. CDR1 and CDR2 (SEHNR, FQNEAQ) derive from the germline V gene (reference sequence). V and J are truncated by 5 bases and 3 bases respectively, leaving an intervening sequence of 11 bases. Reference TRBV7-9 and TRBJ2-7 genes cover what lies past the CDR3, so the full variable domain is DTGVSQNPRHKITKRGQNVTFRCDPISEHNRLYWYRQTLGQGPEFLTYFQNEAQLEKSRLLSDRFSAERPKGSFSTLEIQRTEQGDSAMYLCASSPGVYYEQYFGPGTRLTVT.